One sample yielded the 12 T cell receptor beta chains listed below, sequenced in a study of T-cell memory formation after mild COVID-19. Using its own MiXCR run on the 5' RACE reads, TCRdb lists one record per CDR3 protein. In the table there are more than 350,000 distinct CDR3 sequences, about 15% of which are singletons. The sample consisted of PBMCs or a T cell subset sorted from them (not recorded which). The receptors here all came from a man younger than 35 who had mild COVID-19 (a few samples of this study predate the infection). Cell type and time point are not known.

The rearrangement joins TRBV10-3 to TRBJ1-5; D unclear. The CDR3 covers 14 residues. In germline, CDR1 is ENHRY, CDR2 SYGVKD. With 2 bases removed from V and 4 bases from J, the gap between germline ends came to 9 bases. The CDR3 region is CAISEIGRNQPQHF. The CDR3 coding sequence is TGTGCCATCAGTGAGATAGGGAGGAATCAGCCCCAGCATTTT.

The table lists this clonotype with a few counts. The CDR3, as DNA: TGTGCCAGCAGCTTGACTAGCGGGGGAGGGCGGACCGGGGAGCTGTTTTTT. This encodes CASSLTSGGGRTGELFF. The chain couples TRBV7-2 to TRBJ2-2; 12 bases map to TRBD2. Germline CDR1 and CDR2: SGHTA and FQGNSA. J gave up 5 bases and V 3 bases, and 7 bases lay outside the gene matches. The CDR3 is 17 amino acids.

V and J are TRBV6-2 or TRBV6-3 and TRBJ1-5; D remains ambiguous. Germline V gene lookup returns CDR1 MNHEY and CDR2 SVGEGT. V lost 10 bases, J lost 4 bases, and 11 bases lay in between. The CDR3 contains 12 residues. Here the CDR3 reads CAIGSGNQPQHF. The CDR3 DNA reads as TGTGCCATCGGCAGCGGAAATCAGCCCCAGCATTTT.

Only a few counts were recorded for this clonotype. V and J are TRBV10-3 and TRBJ2-5, with 9 bases lining up with TRBD1. Germline lookup yields CDR1 ENHRY and CDR2 SYGVKD. Trimming at V came to 5 bases and at J to 1 base, leaving 8 bases not matched to a gene. There are 16 residues in the CDR3. In DNA, the CDR3 is TGTGCCATCAGTTCCCCGGGGACAGGGCTCCAAGAGACCCAGTACTTC. Its translation is CAISSPGTGLQETQYF.

The chain is built from TRBV3-1 and TRBJ2-1, with 9 bases matching TRBD2. The CDR3 runs 18 residues. With 1 base clipped from V and 0 bases from J, the junction kept 7 bases outside the gene matches. Germline CDR1 reads LGHDT; CDR2 reads YNNKEL (reference sequence). Here the CDR3 DNA reads TGTGCCAGCAGCCAAGGGACTAGCGCTTCAAGCTCCTACAATGAGCAGTTCTTC. Protein product: CASSQGTSASSSYNEQFF.

V usage is TRBV7-2 and J usage is TRBJ1-1; 7 bases agree with TRBD1. Germline CDR1 and CDR2: SGHTA and FQGNSA. This CDR3 has 16 amino acids. V gave up 5 bases and J gave up 1 base; unmatched junction bases: 10. The DNA of the CDR3 is TGTGCCAGCAGCCCCCGGTCCGGGACAGCGAACACTGAAGCTTTCTTT. Protein sequence: CASSPRSGTANTEAFF.

This clonotype has more than one count but fewer than ten. The V and J genes are TRBV20-1 and TRBJ2-1; no firm D call. The CDR3 totals 14 residues. CDR1 and CDR2 (germline): DFQATT, SNEGSKA (reference sequence). Deletions cut 3 bases from V and 2 bases from J, with 11 bases between. The CDR3 coding sequence is TGCAGTGCTAGTAGTTCAACTGCCTACAATGAGCAGTTCTTC. It translates to CSASSSTAYNEQFF.

The table lists this clonotype with a few counts. The chain couples TRBV27 to TRBJ1-6; D is undetermined. The CDR3 totals 12 residues. Per the germline V gene, CDR1 is MNHEY and CDR2 is SMNVEV (reference sequence). The V and J ends lost 5 bases and 12 bases respectively, with 11 bases between them. The CDR3 DNA reads TGTGCCAGCAGTGCACACACCAGACCCCTCCACTTT. The encoded protein is CASSAHTRPLHF.

The CDR3 loop reads CASSYKGQQPQHF. The CDR3 DNA follows: TGTGCCAGTAGCTACAAGGGCCAACAGCCCCAGCATTTT. This chain connects TRBV19 to TRBJ1-5; no firm D call. This CDR3 spans 13 amino acids. Germline loops: CDR1 LNHDA, CDR2 SQIVND (reference sequence). V lost 6 bases and J 7 bases, leaving 13 bases between the germline ends. Together with reference TRBV19 and TRBJ1-5, the CDR3 gives the full variable domain: DGGITQSPKYLFRKEGQNVTLSCEQNLNHDAMYWYRQDPGQGLRLIYYSQIVNDFQKGDIAEGYSVSREKKESFPLTVTSAQKNPTAFYLCASSYKGQQPQHFGDGTRLSIL.

The chain is built from TRBV12-3 or TRBV12-4 and TRBJ2-5; the D is unclear. Trimming took 1 base from V and 2 from J, leaving 11 bases between them. The CDR3 extends over 15 amino acids. The CDR3 reads CASSLGSGLQETQYF. In nucleotides, the CDR3 is TGTGCCAGCAGTTTAGGGTCCGGCCTTCAAGAGACCCAGTACTTC.

This chain connects TRBV7-9 to TRBJ1-2; D might be TRBD1 (5 bases). V was trimmed by 6 bases and J by 2 bases, leaving 13 bases between them. The CDR3 length is 14 residues. The germline CDR1 and CDR2 sequences are SEHNR and FQNEAQ (reference sequence). The CDR3 is CASRGGWPNYGYTF. In DNA, the CDR3 is TGTGCCAGCAGGGGGGGTTGGCCGAACTATGGCTACACCTTC. The complete variable domain, with remaining parts taken from reference TRBV7-9 and TRBJ1-2, reads DTGVSQNPRHKITKRGQNVTFRCDPISEHNRLYWYRQTLGQGPEFLTYFQNEAQLEKSRLLSDRFSAERPKGSFSTLEIQRTEQGDSAMYLCASRGGWPNYGYTFGSGTRLTVV.

V gene TRBV14 combines with J gene TRBJ2-4, with D possibly being TRBD2 (6 bases). Germline V gene sequence: CDR1 SGHDN, CDR2 FVKESK. V dropped 4 bases and J dropped 10 bases, with 8 bases sitting between them. The CDR3 runs to 11 residues. This CDR3 is CASSPGRIQYF. The CDR3 nucleotides read TGTGCCAGCAGCCCAGGGAGGATTCAGTACTTC.